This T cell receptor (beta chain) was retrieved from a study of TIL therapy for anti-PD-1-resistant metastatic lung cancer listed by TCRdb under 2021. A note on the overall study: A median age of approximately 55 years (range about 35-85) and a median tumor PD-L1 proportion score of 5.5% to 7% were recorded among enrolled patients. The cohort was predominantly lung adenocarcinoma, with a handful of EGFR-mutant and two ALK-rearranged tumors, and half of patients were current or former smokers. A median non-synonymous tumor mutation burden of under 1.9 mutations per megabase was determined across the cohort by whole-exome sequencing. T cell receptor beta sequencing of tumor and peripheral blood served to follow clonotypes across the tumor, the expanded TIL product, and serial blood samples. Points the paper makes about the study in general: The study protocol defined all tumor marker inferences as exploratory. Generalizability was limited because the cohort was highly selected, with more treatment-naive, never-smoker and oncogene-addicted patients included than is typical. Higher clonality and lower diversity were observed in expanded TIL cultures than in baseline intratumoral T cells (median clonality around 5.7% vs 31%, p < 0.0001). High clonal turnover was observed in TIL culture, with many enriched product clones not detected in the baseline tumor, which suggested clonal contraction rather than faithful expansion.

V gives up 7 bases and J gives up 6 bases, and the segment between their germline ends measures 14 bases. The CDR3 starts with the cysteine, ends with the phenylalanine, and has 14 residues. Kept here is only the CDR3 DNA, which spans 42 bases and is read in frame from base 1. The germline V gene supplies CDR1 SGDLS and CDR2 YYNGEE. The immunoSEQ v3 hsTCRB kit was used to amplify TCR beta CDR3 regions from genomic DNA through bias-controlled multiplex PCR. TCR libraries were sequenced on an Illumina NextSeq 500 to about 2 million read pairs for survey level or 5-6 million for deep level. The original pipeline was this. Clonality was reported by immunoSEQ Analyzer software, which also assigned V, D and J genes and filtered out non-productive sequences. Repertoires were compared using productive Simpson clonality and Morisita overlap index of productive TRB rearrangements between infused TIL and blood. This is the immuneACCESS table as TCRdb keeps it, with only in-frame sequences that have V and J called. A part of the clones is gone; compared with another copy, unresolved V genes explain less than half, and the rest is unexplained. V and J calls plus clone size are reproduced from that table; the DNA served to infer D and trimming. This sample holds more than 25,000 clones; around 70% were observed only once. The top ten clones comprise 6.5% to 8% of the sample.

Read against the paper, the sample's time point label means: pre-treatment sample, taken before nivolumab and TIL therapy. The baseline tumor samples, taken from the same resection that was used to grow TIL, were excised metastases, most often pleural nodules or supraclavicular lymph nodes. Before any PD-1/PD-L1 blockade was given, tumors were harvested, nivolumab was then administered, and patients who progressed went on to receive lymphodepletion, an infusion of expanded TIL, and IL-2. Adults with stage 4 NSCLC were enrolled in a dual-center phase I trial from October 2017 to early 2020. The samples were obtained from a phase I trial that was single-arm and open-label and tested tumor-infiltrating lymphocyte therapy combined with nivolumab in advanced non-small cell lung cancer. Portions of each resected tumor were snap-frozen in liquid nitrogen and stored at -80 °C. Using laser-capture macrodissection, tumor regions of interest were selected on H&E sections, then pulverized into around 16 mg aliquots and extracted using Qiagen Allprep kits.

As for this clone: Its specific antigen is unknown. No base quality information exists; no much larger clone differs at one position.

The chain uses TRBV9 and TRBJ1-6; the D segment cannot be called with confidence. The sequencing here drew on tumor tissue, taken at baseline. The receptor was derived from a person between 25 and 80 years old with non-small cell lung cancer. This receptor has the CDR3 CASPDLVLNSPLHF. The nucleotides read TGTGCCAGCCCAGACCTAGTACTTAATTCACCCCTCCACTTT.